This entry describes one TCR beta chain. No antigen is known for it. This sample is drawn from a study of OX40 agonist ivuxolimab in advanced cancers. About the study: Mean age approximately 66 years, range roughly 20 to 85; around 80% male. General study results and limits: Antigen targets of the expanded peripheral T cells went undetermined. At 0.1 to 3.0 mg/kg and by week 6, clonal expansion occurred in CD4+ and CD8+ blood T cells. On average, a greater number of expanded clones characterised CD8+ T cells relative to CD4+.

This table comes from immunoSEQ multiplex PCR, and its TCRdb copy is limited to in-frame clones, with some not included. The sample has roughly 70,000 clones, over 80% seen once. V lost 6 bases to trimming and J lost 5 bases, with 13 bases between them. The CDR3 is 13 residues long. Germline V CDR1 and CDR2: PRHDT, FYEKMQ (reference sequence). Sequencing used CD4+ or CD8+ T cells sorted from blood, obtained in a trial of the OX40 agonist ivuxolimab. This TCR was recovered from an adult with an advanced solid tumor such as melanoma, head and neck, liver or kidney cancer. V and J are TRBV13 and TRBJ2-5; a possible D gene is TRBD1 (6 bases). CDR3 residues: CASRYGQLETQYF. In nucleotides, the CDR3 is TGTGCCAGCAGATACGGACAGTTGGAGACCCAGTACTTC. Based on the CDR3 plus reference TRBV13 and TRBJ2-5, the full variable domain is AAGVIQSPRHLIKEKRETATLKCYPIPRHDTVYWYQQGPGQDPQFLISFYEKMQSDKGSIPDRFSAQQFSDYHSELNMSSLELGDSALYFCASRYGQLETQYFGPGTRLLVL.